These 32 T cell receptor beta chains originate from one sample sequenced in a study of PD-L1 blockade in urothelial cancer. Sequencing used immunoSEQ multiplex PCR; TCRdb keeps in-frame clones, though not all of them. The table lists under 40,000 clones, nearly 90% of them singletons, with roughly 8% in the top ten. Time point denoted: peripheral blood 6 weeks after treatment start. Material: PBMCs, obtained around atezolizumab (anti-PD-L1) treatment. These receptors originate from an older man with urothelial cancer.

The chain combines TRBV2 with TRBJ2-1, with 9 bases lining up with TRBD2. Per germline, CDR1 SNHLY and CDR2 FYNNEI. The CDR3 length is 15 residues. V was pared by 4 bases and J by 3 bases, with 4 bases of the junction left unmatched. This chain's CDR3 is CASSGPAGGYNEQFF. CDR3 bases: TGTGCCAGCAGTGGACCAGCGGGGGGCTACAATGAGCAGTTCTTC.

The chain employs TRBV6-1 and TRBJ1-5; a possible D gene is TRBD1 (5 bases). The CDR3 totals 12 residues. The germline gives CDR1 MNHNS, CDR2 SASEGT. V lost 3 bases, J lost 9 bases, and 9 bases lay in between. The CDR3: CASSDGARPQHF. The CDR3 DNA follows: TGTGCCAGCAGTGATGGGGCTCGGCCCCAGCATTTT.

The chain has TRBV6-6 and TRBJ2-3; TRBD1 matches 7 bases. This CDR3 comprises 15 residues. CDR1 and CDR2 (germline): MNHNY, SVGAGI (reference sequence). V lost 5 bases, J lost 0 bases, and 5 bases stayed unmatched. CDR3 sequence (DNA): TGTGCCAGCAGTCCCGACAGGGCTAGCACAGATACGCAGTATTTT. Its protein is CASSPDRASTDTQYF.

The chain joins TRBV5-1 to TRBJ2-3; D might be TRBD2 (5 bases). V gave up 0 bases and J gave up 11 bases, with 16 bases separating them. CDR1 is SGHRS, CDR2 YFSETQ, per germline. The CDR3 has 14 amino acids. The DNA of the CDR3 is TGCGCCAGCAGCTTGGAATCTACTAGTTTTGGGCAGTATTTT. Protein: CASSLESTSFGQYF. The whole variable domain, remainder taken from reference TRBV5-1 and TRBJ2-3, is KAGVTQTPRYLIKTRGQQVTLSCSPISGHRSVSWYQQTPGQGLQFLFEYFSETQRNKGNFPGRFSGRQFSNSRSEMNVSTLELGDSALYLCASSLESTSFGQYFGPGTRLTVL.

This clone was observed a few times. This chain uses TRBV7-2 with TRBJ2-3; 8 positions match TRBD2. The germline V gene has CDR1 SGHTA and CDR2 FQGNSA. This CDR3 has 15 residues. Trimming cost V 3 bases and J 2 bases; bases outside gene matches: 4. DNA of the CDR3: TGTGCCAGCAGCTTGGGACTAGTGCCCACAGATACGCAGTATTTT. As protein: CASSLGLVPTDTQYF.

V and J are TRBV19 and TRBJ1-4; D is uncertain. This CDR3 comprises 16 residues. CDR1 is LNHDA and CDR2 is SQIVND in the germline V gene (reference sequence). V was trimmed by 1 base and J by 2 bases, leaving 11 bases between them. CDR3 sequence reads: CASSIASTVTNEKLFF. Written as DNA, the CDR3 is TGTGCCAGTAGTATAGCGTCAACAGTGACTAATGAAAAACTGTTTTTT.

The rearrangement uses TRBV5-1 and TRBJ1-2; no definite D call. Per the germline V gene, CDR1 is SGHRS and CDR2 is YFSETQ. The CDR3 length is 12 residues. The ends were cut back, 4 bases at V and 11 bases at J, with 15 bases in the middle. For the CDR3, the DNA is TGCGCCAGCAGCCAGTCGAGGGTCGGGTACACCTTC. Its translation: CASSQSRVGYTF.

V and J are TRBV19 and TRBJ2-1, with D hard to call. The germline V gene encodes CDR1 LNHDA and CDR2 SQIVND (reference sequence). CDR3 length: 13 amino acids. V was cut by 5 bases and J by 2 bases, with 7 bases left in between. CDR3 nucleotides: TGTGCCAGTAGTGTGACTCCCTACAATGAGCAGTTCTTC. Its translation is CASSVTPYNEQFF.

With respect to this clone: One end of the junction varies from germline; a read error may be responsible. CDR3 residues: CASSLAGAGTGELFF. The CDR3 nucleotides read TGTGCCAGCAGCCTAGCGGGAGCAGGAACCGGGGAGCTGTTTTTT. V usage is TRBV7-9 and J usage is TRBJ2-2; 10 bases fit TRBD2. Germline assignment: CDR1 SEHNR and CDR2 FQNEAQ (reference sequence). This CDR3 has 15 amino acids.

In its sample, this clone was seen once. The rearrangement joins TRBV2 to TRBJ2-7; TRBD2 aligns across 11 bases. The V gene's germline CDR1 is SNHLY and CDR2 FYNNEI. The CDR3 runs 15 residues. V trimming: 1 base; J trimming: 2 bases; junction bases outside the gene matches: 1. The CDR3 is CASSEGLAGTYEQYF. CDR3 DNA sequence: TGTGCCAGCAGTGAAGGACTAGCGGGAACCTACGAGCAGTACTTC.

V gene TRBV19 combines with J gene TRBJ2-2; TRBD2 aligns across 7 bases. V was clipped by 1 base and J by 7 bases; unmatched bases: 6. Germline CDR1 reads LNHDA; CDR2 reads SQIVND (reference sequence). The length of the CDR3 is 15 residues. The DNA of the CDR3 is TGTGCCAGTAGTATAGGCGCGGGAGTTATCGGGGAGCTGTTTTTT. It yields the protein CASSIGAGVIGELFF.

The chain joins TRBV28 to TRBJ2-5; 11 positions agree with TRBD1. Trimming cost V 5 bases and J 6 bases; bases outside gene matches: 8. The CDR3 is 15 residues long. The germline gives CDR1 MDHEN, CDR2 SYDVKM. CDR3 protein: CASSLGTGGRQTQYF. DNA of the CDR3: TGTGCCAGCAGTCTCGGGACAGGGGGTAGACAGACCCAGTACTTC.

The CDR3 loop is CASSSFDRGPQDTQYF. The CDR3 nucleotides are TGTGCCAGCAGTTCTTTCGACAGGGGGCCCCAAGATACGCAGTATTTT. V is TRBV28 and J is TRBJ2-3; 10 bases align to TRBD1. CDR1 and CDR2 (germline): MDHEN, SYDVKM. The CDR3 contains 16 residues. V trimming: 4 bases; J trimming: 5 bases; junction bases outside the gene matches: 9.

The genes are TRBV5-1 and TRBJ2-3, with TRBD2 matching over 9 bases. V shed 4 bases and J 0 bases; nucleotides not matched to a gene: 12. Looked up from germline, CDR1 is SGHRS and CDR2 is YFSETQ. There are 18 residues in the CDR3. The CDR3 spells CASSAGSFAGGSTDTQYF. As DNA, the CDR3 is TGCGCCAGCAGCGCTGGGAGTTTTGCGGGAGGGAGCACAGATACGCAGTATTTT.

The chain has TRBV29-1 and TRBJ2-5; D uncertain. V lost 4 bases and J lost 4, with 4 bases in between. CDR1 is SQVTM, CDR2 ANQGSEA, per germline. The length of the CDR3 is 10 residues. CDR3 region: CSVVRETQYF. The CDR3 nucleotides are TGCAGCGTTGTCAGAGAGACCCAGTACTTC. Looking up the rest from reference TRBV29-1 and TRBJ2-5 gives the full variable domain: SAVISQKPSRDICQRGTSLTIQCQVDSQVTMMFWYRQQPGQSLTLIATANQGSEATYESGFVIDKFPISRPNLTFSTLTVSNMSPEDSSIYLCSVVRETQYFGPGTRLLVL.

Comments on this clone: At the DNA level, this CDR3 is encoded by other sequences in the same sample as well. The chain is built from TRBV19 and TRBJ2-7; unclear D gene. Trimming removed 4 bases at V and 3 bases at J, with 10 bases between. This CDR3 region has 13 residues. CDR1 LNHDA and CDR2 SQIVND come from the germline V gene (reference sequence). CDR3 sequence: CASSTGGGYEQYF. The DNA for the CDR3 is TGTGCCAGTAGTACCGGCGGTGGCTACGAGCAGTACTTC.

J is TRBJ2-5 and V is TRBV28; 10 bases fit TRBD2. V shed 7 bases, J shed 3 bases, and the junction held 8 bases outside the gene matches. CDR1 is MDHEN, CDR2 SYDVKM, per germline. This CDR3 comprises 15 residues. The CDR3 DNA is TGTGCCAGCAACTCTCGGACTAGCGGAAAAGAGACCCAGTACTTC. Translated, it gives CASNSRTSGKETQYF.

This chain uses TRBV28 with TRBJ1-4; D ambiguous. Trimming removed 5 bases from V and 3 bases from J, with 4 bases in between. Germline V gene sequence: CDR1 MDHEN, CDR2 SYDVKM. This CDR3 contains 12 residues. In nucleotides, the CDR3 is TGTGCCAGCAGTCGGGCTAATGAAAAACTGTTTTTT. It specifies CASSRANEKLFF.

V gene TRBV28 combines with J gene TRBJ1-2; weak D call: TRBD1 (5 bases). The CDR3 loop spans 13 amino acids. The ends were cut back, 6 bases at V and 4 bases at J, with 12 bases in the middle. In germline, CDR1 is MDHEN, CDR2 SYDVKM. The CDR3 DNA is TGTGCCAGCAGGAGCCCGACAGTCTATGGCTACACCTTC. Its translation is CASRSPTVYGYTF.

This chain uses TRBV19 with TRBJ2-3; 14 bases map to TRBD2. Germline values: CDR1 LNHDA, CDR2 SQIVND (reference sequence). J lost 7 bases, V lost 5 bases, and 20 bases had no gene match. The CDR3 extends over 20 amino acids. In nucleotides, the CDR3 is TGTGCCAGTAGTCCGGCGGACAGGCCGGCGGGACTAGCGGGAGCTAATACGCAGTATTTT. Translating it yields CASSPADRPAGLAGANTQYF.

The gene calls are TRBV19 and TRBJ2-1, with 11 nucleotides matching TRBD2. V lost 5 bases to trimming and J lost 9 bases; unmatched junction nucleotides: 9. The CDR3 is 15 amino acids. Germline V gene sequence: CDR1 LNHDA, CDR2 SQIVND (reference sequence). This CDR3 is CASSQLAGGVTEQFF. CDR3 bases: TGTGCCAGTAGTCAGCTAGCGGGAGGAGTTACTGAGCAGTTCTTC.

This chain connects TRBV27 to TRBJ2-3; TRBD1 matches 9 bases. This CDR3 is 15 amino acids long. CDR1 is MNHEY and CDR2 is SMNVEV in the germline V gene (reference sequence). Trimming at V came to 5 bases and at J to 3 bases, leaving 6 bases not matched to a gene. CDR3 region: CASSHGQGRTDTQYF. The CDR3, as DNA: TGTGCCAGCAGTCATGGACAGGGGAGGACAGATACGCAGTATTTT.

This clone was recorded a few times. This rearrangement joins TRBV10-1 to TRBJ2-2; possibly TRBD1 for D (6 bases). V was cut by 7 bases and J by 0 bases, with 9 bases left in between. In germline, CDR1 is WNHNN, CDR2 SYGVQD (reference sequence). This CDR3 contains 14 residues. Here the CDR3 reads CASTRDTNTGELFF. The DNA of the CDR3 is TGCGCCAGCACCAGGGACACGAACACCGGGGAGCTGTTTTTT.

This chain connects TRBV6-6 to TRBJ2-1; 9 bases are shared with TRBD1. Germline-derived CDR1 and CDR2 are MNHNY and SVGAGI (reference sequence). With V trimmed by 5 bases and J by 5 bases, 1 base remained unmatched. The CDR3 runs 13 residues. DNA for the CDR3: TGTGCCAGCAGTGGGACAGGGAACAATGAGCAGTTCTTC. As protein: CASSGTGNNEQFF.

The rearrangement uses TRBV18 and TRBJ2-7; 9 bases agree with TRBD2. The CDR3 has 13 residues. CDR1 is KGHSH, CDR2 LQKENI, per germline. The trim removed 6 bases at V and 5 bases at J, leaving 5 bases unmatched. CDR3 bases: TGTGCCAGCTCGGTTAGCGGGAGCAACGAGCAGTACTTC. Translated: CASSVSGSNEQYF.

This CDR3 is CASSLGGRVGNTIYF. DNA for the CDR3: TGTGCCAGCAGCCTGGGGGGCAGGGTTGGAAACACCATATATTTT. The chain carries TRBV5-5 and TRBJ1-3, with a tentative D call TRBD1 (6 bases). V lost 4 bases to trimming and J lost 3 bases, with 14 bases between them. Germline loops: CDR1 SGHKS, CDR2 YYEKEE (reference sequence). The CDR3 loop spans 15 amino acids. The full variable domain, its missing parts supplied by reference TRBV5-5 and TRBJ1-3, is DAGVTQSPTHLIKTRGQQVTLRCSPISGHKSVSWYQQVLGQGPQFIFQYYEKEERGRGNFPDRFSARQFPNYSSELNVNALLLGDSALYLCASSLGGRVGNTIYFGEGSWLTVV.

The DNA of the CDR3 is TGTGCCAGCAGCGTTGGACAGGGGCTCAATCAGCCCCAGCATTTT. Translation gives CASSVGQGLNQPQHF. The chain uses TRBV5-8 and TRBJ1-5; 9 bases match TRBD1. The V gene's germline CDR1 is SGHTS and CDR2 YDEGEE. This CDR3 region has 15 residues. V was clipped by 4 bases and J by 3 bases; unmatched bases: 5.

V and J are TRBV30 and TRBJ2-2; TRBD1 matches 11 bases. This CDR3 spans 16 amino acids. The germline gives CDR1 GTSNPN, CDR2 SVGIG (reference sequence). V trimming: 3 bases; J trimming: 6 bases; junction bases outside the gene matches: 9. Here the CDR3 reads CAWREKGQGGAGELFF. In DNA, the CDR3 is TGTGCCTGGAGGGAAAAGGGACAGGGGGGGGCCGGGGAGCTGTTTTTT.

This chain links TRBV28 with TRBJ2-7, with 8 bases aligning to TRBD1. There are 17 residues in the CDR3. The V gene end was trimmed by 5 bases and the J gene end by 0 bases; junction bases not matched to a gene: 12. CDR1 is MDHEN, CDR2 SYDVKM, per germline. The CDR3 region is CASSMTRGQDGSYEQYF. The CDR3 region has the DNA TGTGCCAGCAGTATGACCCGGGGACAGGACGGCTCCTACGAGCAGTACTTC.

This chain uses TRBV5-1 with TRBJ2-5, with 10 bases aligning to TRBD1. Looked up from germline, CDR1 is SGHRS and CDR2 is YFSETQ. The CDR3 has 16 residues. Trimming at V came to 0 bases and at J to 5 bases, leaving 7 bases not matched to a gene. CDR3 amino acids: CASSLVARQGAETQYF. CDR3 nucleotide sequence: TGCGCCAGCAGCTTGGTGGCTCGACAGGGGGCCGAGACCCAGTACTTC.

The chain recombines TRBV10-1 with TRBJ2-2; 9 bases match TRBD2. Germline values: CDR1 WNHNN, CDR2 SYGVQD (reference sequence). The CDR3 has 17 residues. After removal of 4 bases from V and 6 bases from J, the junction contained 12 bases not matched to a gene. The CDR3 region is CASSGPHWREGAGELFF. CDR3 sequence (DNA): TGCGCCAGCAGTGGCCCCCACTGGCGGGAGGGGGCCGGGGAGCTGTTTTTT.

This clone was counted once. The chain recombines TRBV7-2 with TRBJ2-1; 10 bases are a match to TRBD2. Trimming at V came to 3 bases and at J to 8 bases, leaving 7 bases not matched to a gene. The CDR3 is made up of 15 amino acids. CDR1 SGHTA and CDR2 FQGNSA come from the germline V gene. The CDR3 DNA is TGTGCCAGCAGCTTCGGGCTAGCGGGAGCCGATGAGCAGTTCTTC. It specifies CASSFGLAGADEQFF.